The 7 T cell receptor beta chains below all came from one sample that was sequenced in a study of blood T cell repertoires in COVID-19. Sequencing was performed with immunoSEQ multiplex PCR; in TCRdb, only in-frame clones are kept and a portion is missing. This sample has roughly 170,000 clones, with around two thirds found just once. The specimen sequenced was peripheral blood. Receptors originate from a woman aged 80 or over with acute or convalescent COVID-19.

A single count supports this clone. J is TRBJ1-2 and V is TRBV18; TRBD1 matches 10 bases. The CDR3 spans 17 residues. Unmatched junction bases numbered 18, after V lost 6 bases and J lost 8 bases. Germline values: CDR1 KGHSH, CDR2 LQKENI. In DNA, the CDR3 is TGTGCCAGCTCCCCAAGGCAAGGGACAGGGGTATCGGAAGGCTACACCTTC. Amino acids: CASSPRQGTGVSEGYTF.

The chain is built from TRBV18 and TRBJ1-5; 7 bases map to TRBD1. CDR3 size: 14 residues. Trimming at V came to 9 bases and at J to 0 bases, leaving 5 bases not matched to a gene. The germline CDR1 and CDR2 sequences are KGHSH and LQKENI. The CDR3 DNA reads as TGTGCCAGTACAGGGGAGTATAGCAATCAGCCCCAGCATTTT. Translation gives CASTGEYSNQPQHF. The full variable domain, its missing parts supplied by reference TRBV18 and TRBJ1-5, is NAGVMQNPRHLVRRRGQEARLRCSPMKGHSHVYWYRQLPEEGLKFMVYLQKENIIDESGMPKERFSAEFPKEGPSILRIQQVVRGDSAAYFCASTGEYSNQPQHFGDGTRLSIL.

The rearrangement joins TRBV30 to TRBJ1-2; a possible D gene is TRBD1 (5 bases). The V and J ends lost 2 bases and 8 bases respectively, with 9 bases between them. This CDR3 spans 11 amino acids. Germline V CDR1 and CDR2: GTSNPN, SVGIG (reference sequence). The CDR3 loop is CAWSTGGGYTF. The CDR3 DNA reads TGTGCCTGGAGTACCGGGGGAGGCTACACCTTC.

This clone has only one observation. The rearrangement uses TRBV25-1 and TRBJ1-5, with TRBD1 as a possible D gene (5 bases). V was trimmed by 5 bases and J by 4 bases, leaving 24 bases between them. This CDR3 has 18 amino acids. Germline V lookup: CDR1 MGHDK, CDR2 SYGVNS. The CDR3 protein is CASSPRWKGRGGNQPQHF. The DNA for the CDR3 is TGTGCCAGCAGTCCACGATGGAAGGGACGGGGGGGTAATCAGCCCCAGCATTTT.

The chain is built from TRBV6-1 and TRBJ2-5; 10 bases are shared with TRBD2. The V gene's germline CDR1 is MNHNS and CDR2 SASEGT. The V and J ends lost 4 bases and 2 bases, in that order; junction bases with no gene match: 7. CDR3 length: 16 amino acids. Here the CDR3 reads CASSVSLAGEQETQYF. For the CDR3, the DNA is TGTGCCAGCAGTGTTAGCCTAGCGGGAGAGCAAGAGACCCAGTACTTC.

J is TRBJ2-1 and V is TRBV9, with 12 bases lining up with TRBD2. V lost 2 bases and J lost 5; bases outside the gene matches: 8. This CDR3 is 17 amino acids long. The V gene's germline CDR1 is SGDLS and CDR2 YYNGEE. CDR3 sequence reads: CASSVAGLAGMDNEQFF. The DNA of the CDR3 is TGTGCCAGCAGCGTTGCTGGACTAGCGGGAATGGACAATGAGCAGTTCTTC.

The chain has TRBV30 and TRBJ1-3, with D uncertain. Germline CDR1 is GTSNPN and CDR2 is SVGIG (reference sequence). V was shortened by 2 bases and J by 0 bases, with 8 bases between the two germline ends. The CDR3 runs 14 residues. The CDR3 DNA reads as TGTGCCTGGAGTCAGGCTTACTCTGGAAACACCATATATTTT. Translated, it gives CAWSQAYSGNTIYF.